This TCR beta chain was sequenced in a study of cytotoxic CD8 clonotypes in ibrutinib-treated CLL (dated by TCRdb to 2020 to 2023). A note on the overall study: The cohort included about 15 treatment-naive and roughly 10 relapsed/refractory patients; around 17 were IGHV unmutated. Responses were partial in approximately 24 patients and complete in 2; after median approximately 66 months follow-up, some 14 stayed in remission and 12 progressed. Response samples were taken after a median of 12 months on treatment, ranging from about 6 to 40 months. On average, each sample had approximately 260,000 productive templates and around 100,000 productive rearrangements. Longitudinal samples were available for 26 of the 86 trial participants. Cryopreserved peripheral blood mononuclear cells were obtained prior to treatment, at the time of response, and at either disease progression or sustained remission. Patients were still on ibrutinib when every remission and progressive disease sample was collected. Overall results and qualifications from the work: Sampling times were not matched between sustained-remission and progressing patients, and lymph node repertoires were not studied. At ibrutinib response clonality went up, during sustained remission it held steady, and at progression it dropped back toward baseline. Public clonotypes were rare and either contracted or stayed stable during treatment, and the rise in clonality at ibrutinib response reflected the expansion of private clonotypes. At baseline, clonality was higher than in age-matched healthy donors and showed a strong correlation with circulating CD8+ T-cell counts.

A remark on this clone: Its antigen remains undetermined. No per-base quality is available; no much larger clone lies one base away.

Per the publication, the time point label means: approximately 25 months on ibrutinib. For TCR beta library preparation, roughly 2.2 micrograms of genomic DNA were isolated from cryopreserved PBMCs. Longitudinal blood samples from CLL patients on ibrutinib monotherapy were analyzed using high-throughput TCR beta sequencing. The patients took part in an open-label, single-center phase 2 trial of ibrutinib monotherapy. The CDR3, from cysteine to phenylalanine, totals 16 residues. The read is trimmed to its CDR3 DNA, 48 bases read in frame from base 1. CDR1 and CDR2 were assigned from the germline V gene as SGDLS and YYNGEE. V and J lose 0 bases and 3 bases, and a span of 13 bases separates them. A MiSeq instrument was used for deep resolution sequencing, which targeted depths ranging from 1 in 1 million up to 1 in 200,000 T cells, with coverage averaging 10x for each clonotype. TCR beta libraries were generated with the immunoSEQ hsTCRB Kit. In the authors' own workflow: ImmunoSEQ Data Assistant and ImmunoSEQ Analyzer were used for data analysis, and V, D and J genes were assigned according to IMGT definitions. Clonality was computed as one minus normalized Shannon entropy of productive rearrangement frequencies, ranging from 0 to 1. Only overrepresented clonotypes making up at least 0.05% of each patient's repertoire were included in the public clonotype analysis. About twelve age-matched healthy donor repertoires from immuneACCESS were used as controls for clonality. TCRdb retrieved this table from immuneACCESS and kept in-frame rearrangements only. Not all clones are present; in checked studies, unresolved V genes account for under half, and no reason is known for the remainder. From that table come the V and J calls and clone size; the DNA was used to work out D and trimming. In this sample the table shows 70,000 to 80,000 clones, 75% to 90% of which occur a single time. The ten largest clones add up to more than 35% of the sample.

The sample consisted of PBMCs, taken after 24 months of ibrutinib treatment. This sequence originates from a human donor with chronic lymphocytic leukemia. The V gene is TRBV9 and the J gene is TRBJ2-1; TRBD1 is a weak D gene call, 6 bases matching. The CDR3 corresponds to CASSVGQGRVYNEQFF. The DNA sequence is as follows: TGTGCCAGCAGCGTAGGTCAGGGGCGAGTCTACAATGAGCAGTTCTTC.